These T cell receptor beta chains were read from a single sample in a study of siplizumab effects on memory and regulatory T cells. The table came from immunoSEQ multiplex PCR; TCRdb's copy has only in-frame clones and leaves some out. The profile covers about 120,000 clones, with approximately 92% appearing a single time and roughly 0.16% taken by the ten largest. The sample comprised non-Treg CD4+ T cells sorted from blood. The receptors shown here come from a human donor in good health. Both conserved end residues are part of each CDR3. D genes are given only for firm matches. Size values are once, few and many counts, or a class for expanded clones, and some rows have none.

DNA: TGTGCCAGCAGTTTAAATGTTCGGTACGGAGGCACCGGGGAGCTGTTTTTT
CDR3: CASSLNVRYGGTGELFF
size: .
V: TRBV28
J: TRBJ2-2
D: .

DNA: TGTGCCAGCAGCTTAATCTCTTTCTCAGAAGGGACCCAGTACTTC
CDR3: CASSLISFSEGTQYF
size: .
V: TRBV5-4
J: TRBJ2-5
D: .

DNA: TGTGCCAGCAGCTTGGCGAGTCGGGGCACAGTGGGAGCTTTCTTT
CDR3: CASSLASRGTVGAFF
size: .
V: TRBV5-8
J: TRBJ1-1
D: .

DNA: TGCGCCAGCAGCTCCGGACAGGGCTATGGCTACACCTTC
CDR3: CASSSGQGYGYTF
size: .
V: TRBV5-1
J: TRBJ1-2
D: TRBD1

DNA: TGTGCCAGCAGGGGCTCCTACGAGCAGTACTTC
CDR3: CASRGSYEQYF
size: .
V: TRBV2
J: TRBJ2-7
D: .

DNA: TGTGCCAGCAGCCCCCGACAGGGGGGAAAGAAAAGCACTGAAGCTTTCTTT
CDR3: CASSPRQGGKKSTEAFF
size: .
V: TRBV7-9
J: TRBJ1-1
D: TRBD1

DNA: TGTGCCAGCAGCCAAGACAGGGGGCAAAACACCGGGGAGCTGTTTTTT
CDR3: CASSQDRGQNTGELFF
size: .
V: TRBV14
J: TRBJ2-2
D: TRBD1

DNA: TGCAGCGTCGATAAGGTAAACGAGCAGTACTTC
CDR3: CSVDKVNEQYF
size: .
V: TRBV29-1
J: TRBJ2-7
D: .

DNA: TGTGCCAGCAGTTACTACGGGGAGCTGTTTTTT
CDR3: CASSYYGELFF
size: .
V: TRBV6-5
J: TRBJ2-2
D: .

DNA: TGTGCCAGTAGTTTGACAGGGAACACTGAAGCTTTCTTT
CDR3: CASSLTGNTEAFF
size: once
V: TRBV19
J: TRBJ1-1
D: .

DNA: TGTGCCAGCAGTGGATCCTACAATGAGCAGTTCTTC
CDR3: CASSGSYNEQFF
size: .
V: TRBV2
J: TRBJ2-1
D: .

DNA: TGTGCCAGCACTTTCCGGACAGGCACCTCCTACAATGAGCAGTTCTTC
CDR3: CASTFRTGTSYNEQFF
size: .
V: TRBV28
J: TRBJ2-1
D: TRBD1

DNA: TGCACCAGCAGCCAAGGCCCGGGGGGGCCCCCCTACGAGCAGTACTTC
CDR3: CTSSQGPGGPPYEQYF
size: .
V: TRBV1
J: TRBJ2-7
D: .

DNA: TGTGCCAGCAGTTTATACCGGACAGCGAATTCACCCCTCCACTTT
CDR3: CASSLYRTANSPLHF
size: .
V: TRBV28
J: TRBJ1-6
D: .

DNA: TGTGCCAGCAGTGAAAAGCGGGGGCGCACTGAAGCTTTCTTT
CDR3: CASSEKRGRTEAFF
size: .
V: TRBV2
J: TRBJ1-1
D: .

DNA: TGTGCCAGCAGCTTGGGGGATGAGCAGTTCTTC
CDR3: CASSLGDEQFF
size: .
V: TRBV7-3
J: TRBJ2-1
D: .

DNA: TGTGCCAGCAGCCAAGGAGATGGGGGAGAGGACACTGAAGCTTTCTTT
CDR3: CASSQGDGGEDTEAFF
size: .
V: TRBV4-2
J: TRBJ1-1
D: .

DNA: TGTGCCTGGCGCCGGGGGGCGAACACCGGGGAGCTGTTTTTT
CDR3: CAWRRGANTGELFF
size: .
V: TRBV30
J: TRBJ2-2
D: TRBD2

DNA: TGTGCCAGCAGCCGAATATCGGCCAGGGCGGAGGATGAGCAGTTCTTC
CDR3: CASSRISARAEDEQFF
size: .
V: TRBV14
J: TRBJ2-1
D: .

DNA: TGTGCCAGCAGCTTCGACCGGGGGCGCGTTTACAATGAGCAGTTCTTC
CDR3: CASSFDRGRVYNEQFF
size: .
V: TRBV5-4
J: TRBJ2-1
D: .

DNA: TGTGCCAGCAGCGTTGCGGACAGGGTATACGAGCAGTACTTC
CDR3: CASSVADRVYEQYF
size: .
V: TRBV9
J: TRBJ2-7
D: TRBD1

DNA: TGCGCCAGCAGCATTGGACAGGGGGACCGTTGGGAGCAGTACTTC
CDR3: CASSIGQGDRWEQYF
size: few
V: TRBV5-1
J: TRBJ2-7
D: TRBD1

DNA: TGTGCCAGCAGCCCCCTTAGCGGGGGGTTCTACGAGCAGTACTTC
CDR3: CASSPLSGGFYEQYF
size: .
V: TRBV6-5
J: TRBJ2-7
D: TRBD2

DNA: TGTGCCAGCAGTGAAAGAGGTTTGACTAACTATGGCTACACCTTC
CDR3: CASSERGLTNYGYTF
size: once
V: TRBV2
J: TRBJ1-2
D: .

DNA: TGTGCCAGCAGCTCCGACATGGGGAACACTGAAGCTTTCTTT
CDR3: CASSSDMGNTEAFF
size: .
V: TRBV7-6
J: TRBJ1-1
D: .

DNA: TGTGCCATCAGTATCCGCGTTGGGCCGACGGAGACCCAGTACTTC
CDR3: CAISIRVGPTETQYF
size: .
V: TRBV10-3
J: TRBJ2-5
D: .

DNA: TGTGCCAGCAGTCTAGGGCGGGGCTTAGAGACCCAGTACTTC
CDR3: CASSLGRGLETQYF
size: .
V: TRBV28
J: TRBJ2-5
D: .